This TCR beta chain originates from a study of T cell repertoires in cytomegalovirus infection. Study context: CMV epitopes that were recently identified and HLA-C-restricted were used alongside well-studied HLA-B-restricted ones.

Trimming cost V 2 bases and J 9 bases; bases outside gene matches: 10. CDR3 length equals 17 residues. The germline V gene encodes CDR1 KGHDR and CDR2 SFDVKD. Comment on this clonotype: Its specificity is unknown.

TCRdb re-called the reads through MiXCR, storing one row per CDR3 protein. The table lists 450,000 to 600,000 distinct CDR3 sequences, roughly a third of them singletons. This TCR derives from a human donor in good health (CMV status not recorded). Some clones in this sample may be carry-over from other donors' samples. The chain has TRBV24-1 and TRBJ2-1; 12 nucleotides match TRBD2. The sample here was cultured PBMCs, taken from culture after CMV antigen stimulation. Written as DNA, the CDR3 is TGTGCCACCAGTGATTACCTGACTAGCGGGAGTTTCGGTGAGCAGTTCTTC. Its protein product is CATSDYLTSGSFGEQFF.